Listed below are T cell receptor beta chains from one sample, sequenced in a study of shared clonotypes between healthy human individuals. Sequencing used immunoSEQ multiplex PCR; TCRdb keeps in-frame clones, though not all of them. The data show about 520,000 clones, more than 95% seen once. The sample was naive CD4+ T cells sorted from blood. The source of these receptors is a woman in her twenties or thirties in good health. Both conserved end residues are part of each CDR3. The order of the fields is CDR3 protein, CDR3 DNA, J gene, clone size, V gene, D gene. A D gene is named only where the DNA matches it firmly. The size of a clone is reported for some rows only, either as once, few or many, or as a class for expanded clones.

cdr3_aa: CASSLLPAEENTEAFF
cdr3_nt: TGCGCCAGCAGCTTGCTCCCGGCCGAAGAGAACACTGAAGCTTTCTTT
j_call: TRBJ1-1
clone_size: -
v_call: TRBV5-1
d_call: -

cdr3_aa: CASSLFGDRGREQYF
cdr3_nt: TGTGCCAGCAGTTTATTCGGGGACAGGGGGAGAGAGCAGTACTTC
j_call: TRBJ2-7
clone_size: -
v_call: TRBV28
d_call: TRBD1

cdr3_aa: CASRGLVNTEAFF
cdr3_nt: TGTGCCAGCAGGGGGCTTGTGAACACTGAAGCTTTCTTT
j_call: TRBJ1-1
clone_size: -
v_call: TRBV27
d_call: -

cdr3_aa: CASRGPREGYTF
cdr3_nt: TGTGCCAGCAGGGGACCACGGGAAGGCTACACCTTC
j_call: TRBJ1-2
clone_size: -
v_call: TRBV6-1
d_call: -

cdr3_aa: CASSFRRAGYGDTQYF
cdr3_nt: TGTGCCAGCAGCTTTAGAAGGGCAGGGTATGGGGATACGCAGTATTTT
j_call: TRBJ2-3
clone_size: -
v_call: TRBV7-2
d_call: -

cdr3_aa: CASSPTRGQPQHF
cdr3_nt: TGTGCCAGCTCACCGACTAGGGGGCAACCCCAGCATTTT
j_call: TRBJ1-5
clone_size: -
v_call: TRBV18
d_call: TRBD1

cdr3_aa: CASTRGTGISGANVLTF
cdr3_nt: TGTGCCAGCACCAGAGGGACAGGGATCTCTGGGGCCAACGTCCTGACTTTC
j_call: TRBJ2-6
clone_size: once
v_call: TRBV2
d_call: TRBD1

cdr3_aa: CATHPNRGSTEAFF
cdr3_nt: TGTGCCACACACCCTAACAGGGGTTCCACTGAAGCTTTCTTT
j_call: TRBJ1-1
clone_size: -
v_call: TRBV18
d_call: TRBD1

cdr3_aa: CASSPLPGGDPDSTDTQYF
cdr3_nt: TGTGCCAGCAGCCCTCTCCCTGGAGGGGACCCCGATAGCACAGATACGCAGTATTTT
j_call: TRBJ2-3
clone_size: -
v_call: TRBV13
d_call: -

cdr3_aa: CASSPSSRGTGELFF
cdr3_nt: TGTGCCAGCTCACCCTCCTCGCGAGGCACCGGGGAGCTGTTTTTT
j_call: TRBJ2-2
clone_size: -
v_call: TRBV18
d_call: -

cdr3_aa: CASSFGTSGTYEQYF
cdr3_nt: TGTGCCAGCAGCTTTGGGACTAGCGGTACCTACGAGCAGTACTTC
j_call: TRBJ2-7
clone_size: -
v_call: TRBV7-9
d_call: TRBD2

cdr3_aa: CASSQDRLAGGHSYEQYF
cdr3_nt: TGTGCCAGCAGCCAAGACCGGCTAGCGGGAGGCCACTCCTACGAGCAGTACTTC
j_call: TRBJ2-7
clone_size: -
v_call: TRBV4-2
d_call: TRBD2

cdr3_aa: CASSFTVGQEQFF
cdr3_nt: TGTGCCAGCAGCTTCACCGTAGGACAGGAGCAGTTCTTC
j_call: TRBJ2-1
clone_size: -
v_call: TRBV11-3
d_call: -

cdr3_aa: CASSLGQGAQDTQYF
cdr3_nt: TGTGCCAGCAGCCTAGGACAGGGGGCCCAAGATACGCAGTATTTT
j_call: TRBJ2-3
clone_size: -
v_call: TRBV2
d_call: TRBD1

cdr3_aa: CASSSWDRGMDEQFF
cdr3_nt: TGTGCCAGCAGTTCCTGGGACAGGGGAATGGATGAGCAGTTCTTC
j_call: TRBJ2-1
clone_size: -
v_call: TRBV6-5
d_call: TRBD1

cdr3_aa: CASSPGLAGPIADTQYF
cdr3_nt: TGCGCCAGCAGTCCCGGACTAGCGGGGCCTATTGCAGATACGCAGTATTTT
j_call: TRBJ2-3
clone_size: -
v_call: TRBV5-1
d_call: TRBD2

cdr3_aa: CASSSGWGDTQYF
cdr3_nt: TGTGCCAGCAGCTCGGGGTGGGGAGATACGCAGTATTTT
j_call: TRBJ2-3
clone_size: -
v_call: TRBV5-4
d_call: -

cdr3_aa: CASSLVGRDPEKLFF
cdr3_nt: TGTGCCAGCAGCTTAGTCGGCAGGGATCCTGAAAAACTGTTTTTT
j_call: TRBJ1-4
clone_size: once
v_call: TRBV7-2
d_call: -

cdr3_aa: CASSTGTLTDTQYF
cdr3_nt: TGTGCCAGCAGCACCGGGACGCTCACAGATACGCAGTATTTT
j_call: TRBJ2-3
clone_size: -
v_call: TRBV5-4
d_call: -

cdr3_aa: CASSFIDRTETQYF
cdr3_nt: TGTGCCAGCAGCTTCATCGACAGAACAGAGACCCAGTACTTC
j_call: TRBJ2-5
clone_size: -
v_call: TRBV11-2
d_call: -

cdr3_aa: CASSPSIEMTDTQYF
cdr3_nt: TGTGCCAGCTCACCAAGTATAGAAATGACAGATACGCAGTATTTT
j_call: TRBJ2-3
clone_size: -
v_call: TRBV18
d_call: -

cdr3_aa: CASSPPLRQATYEQYF
cdr3_nt: TGTGCCAGCTCACCACCCTTGAGACAGGCGACCTACGAGCAGTACTTC
j_call: TRBJ2-7
clone_size: -
v_call: TRBV18
d_call: -

cdr3_aa: CATSRDLRTSGSPKQFF
cdr3_nt: TGTGCCACCAGCAGAGACCTTCGGACTAGCGGGAGTCCGAAGCAGTTCTTC
j_call: TRBJ2-1
clone_size: -
v_call: TRBV15
d_call: TRBD2

cdr3_aa: CASFAGGPSYEQYF
cdr3_nt: TGTGCCAGCTTTGCGGGGGGCCCTTCCTACGAGCAGTACTTC
j_call: TRBJ2-7
clone_size: -
v_call: TRBV6-5
d_call: TRBD2

cdr3_aa: CSVAFFSASGLYEQYF
cdr3_nt: TGCAGCGTTGCTTTTTTTTCGGCTAGCGGACTATACGAGCAGTACTTC
j_call: TRBJ2-7
clone_size: -
v_call: TRBV29-1
d_call: TRBD2

cdr3_aa: CASTPPQGPYGYTF
cdr3_nt: TGTGCCAGTACCCCCCCGCAGGGGCCCTATGGCTACACCTTC
j_call: TRBJ1-2
clone_size: -
v_call: TRBV19
d_call: -

cdr3_aa: CASSSSRVTNEKLFF
cdr3_nt: TGTGCCAGCAGCTCCAGTCGGGTTACTAATGAAAAACTGTTTTTT
j_call: TRBJ1-4
clone_size: -
v_call: TRBV7-8
d_call: -

cdr3_aa: CSASQGGVNYEQYF
cdr3_nt: TGCAGCGCCTCACAGGGGGGAGTGAACTACGAGCAGTACTTC
j_call: TRBJ2-7
clone_size: -
v_call: TRBV29-1
d_call: TRBD1

cdr3_aa: CASSKQGVSNQPQHF
cdr3_nt: TGTGCCAGCAGCAAACAGGGGGTTAGCAATCAGCCCCAGCATTTT
j_call: TRBJ1-5
clone_size: -
v_call: TRBV27
d_call: TRBD1

cdr3_aa: CASSVTSGSPYEQYF
cdr3_nt: TGCGCCAGCAGCGTCACTAGCGGGAGCCCCTACGAGCAGTACTTC
j_call: TRBJ2-7
clone_size: -
v_call: TRBV5-1
d_call: TRBD2

cdr3_aa: CASSEPPGQVKQETQYF
cdr3_nt: TGTGCCAGCAGTGAACCGCCGGGACAGGTGAAACAAGAGACCCAGTACTTC
j_call: TRBJ2-5
clone_size: -
v_call: TRBV25-1
d_call: TRBD1

cdr3_aa: CASSYRGLVGELFF
cdr3_nt: TGTGCCAGCAGTTACCGTGGACTAGTCGGGGAGCTGTTTTTT
j_call: TRBJ2-2
clone_size: -
v_call: TRBV6-5
d_call: TRBD2

cdr3_aa: CASRSAVLSGYTF
cdr3_nt: TGTGCCAGCAGATCTGCAGTCCTCTCGGGCTACACCTTC
j_call: TRBJ1-2
clone_size: -
v_call: TRBV5-4
d_call: -

cdr3_aa: CASSARGYRGEETQYF
cdr3_nt: TGTGCCAGCAGTGCCCGTGGGTACAGGGGAGAAGAGACCCAGTACTTC
j_call: TRBJ2-5
clone_size: -
v_call: TRBV6-1
d_call: TRBD1

cdr3_aa: CASSLGTGFEQYF
cdr3_nt: TGTGCCAGCAGTTTAGGGACAGGGTTCGAGCAGTACTTC
j_call: TRBJ2-7
clone_size: -
v_call: TRBV27
d_call: TRBD1

cdr3_aa: CASRSGPGQGLFSDTQYF
cdr3_nt: TGTGCCAGCCGTTCGGGCCCGGGACAGGGATTGTTCTCCGATACGCAGTATTTT
j_call: TRBJ2-3
clone_size: -
v_call: TRBV2
d_call: TRBD1

cdr3_aa: CASSLAGTGELFF
cdr3_nt: TGTGCCAGCAGCTTAGCAGGTACCGGGGAGCTGTTTTTT
j_call: TRBJ2-2
clone_size: -
v_call: TRBV7-6
d_call: -

cdr3_aa: CASSFTSGRARLTDTQYF
cdr3_nt: TGCGCCAGCAGCTTCACTAGCGGGAGGGCCAGACTCACAGATACGCAGTATTTT
j_call: TRBJ2-3
clone_size: -
v_call: TRBV5-1
d_call: TRBD2

cdr3_aa: CASSITTASYGYTF
cdr3_nt: TGTGCCAGTAGTATCACGACAGCCAGCTATGGCTACACCTTC
j_call: TRBJ1-2
clone_size: -
v_call: TRBV19
d_call: -

cdr3_aa: CASRQGWVTEAFF
cdr3_nt: TGTGCCAGCAGACAGGGATGGGTCACTGAAGCTTTCTTT
j_call: TRBJ1-1
clone_size: -
v_call: TRBV2
d_call: -